This TCR beta chain was profiled in a study of siplizumab effects on memory and regulatory T cells. Remarks on this clone: Its target is not known.

General observations from the study: Sequences below about 10^-5 frequency were poorly captured. As a result, only a minor fraction of alloreactive clones mapped to unstimulated subsets. Naive T cells looked more diverse than memory cells, and they looked like major contributors to the alloresponse. Naive-or-memory phenotypes were unassignable for roughly 75-95% of proliferating CD4+ or CD8+ clones.

Using immunoSEQ multiplex PCR, the repertoire was profiled, and TCRdb retains in-frame clones only, with some absent. The table lists roughly 64,000 clones, roughly 97% of them singletons. CDR1 MDHEN and CDR2 SYDVKM come from the germline V gene. The junction had 6 bases not matched to a gene; V was cut back by 6 bases and J by 5 bases. The length of the CDR3 is 13 residues. The sample was naive CD8+ T cells sorted from blood. The TCR originated in a human donor in good health. The chain recombines TRBV28 with TRBJ2-5; 7 bases align to TRBD1. The CDR3 DNA sequence: TGTGCCAGCAGGGCGACAGGGCGGGAGACCCAGTACTTC. This gives the protein CASRATGRETQYF.